The sequence of this T cell receptor (beta chain) was determined in a study of Ad26.COV2.S vaccination and SARS-CoV-2 variants. Overall study findings and caveats: Recipients given vaccine exceeded placebo recipients in spike-specific TCR breadth.

Note on this clone: Antigen specificity is unknown.

Germline V gene lookup returns CDR1 SGHTA and CDR2 FQGNSA. This CDR3 spans 15 amino acids. The ends were cut back, 2 bases at V and 0 bases at J, with 8 bases in the middle. Assay: immunoSEQ multiplex PCR; the TCRdb copy retains only in-frame clones and omits some. Here the sample spans hundreds of thousands of clones, 75% to 90% being singletons. Treatment denoted: some 19 received Ad26.COV2.S at low or high dose, single or two shots; about 5 received placebo; per-sample allocation not given. All samples were drawn on day 63, counting from the first vaccine or placebo injection. The V call is TRBV7-2, the J call TRBJ1-3, with D maybe TRBD1 (5 bases). This sample comprised peripheral blood, obtained in a trial of Ad26.COV2.S vaccine versus placebo. This clonotype originated in a person aged 18-65 years who received the Ad26.COV2.S COVID-19 vaccine or a placebo. In DNA, the CDR3 is TGTGCCAGCAGCTTAATACAGGTCTCTGGAAACACCATATATTTT. Its protein product is CASSLIQVSGNTIYF.